This record looks at one T cell receptor beta chain sequence and its context. Its antigen is not identified. This record comes from a study of regulatory T cells in long-lasting Graves disease. Study results and limitations: Lower TCR diversity characterized persistent Graves' patients relative to newly diagnosed patients.

As to time point: newly diagnosed GD, antithyroid drugs for less than 3 months. The TCR library was made from RNA extracted from PBMCs. Through Arm-PCR of CDR3 regions and iRepertoire HTBI primers, TCR beta libraries were built. MiXCR, run by TCRdb on the multiplex PCR reads, gives a single entry per CDR3 protein. The sample has fewer than 650,000 distinct CDR3 sequences, roughly 15% seen once. This CDR3 is built from 13 residues. Germline V CDR1 and CDR2: DFQATT, SNEGSKA (reference sequence). The germline V and J ends were trimmed by 3 bases and 9 bases, with 18 bases remaining between them. These data are also associated with another study on T cells in Graves' hyperthyroidism and ophthalmopathy. From that study: Orbital computed tomography and thyroid ultrasound, together with serum TRAb and thyroxine and clinical symptoms, were used for diagnoses.

The V call is TRBV20-1, the J call TRBJ2-7; TRBD2 might be the D (6 bases). The sample in question was peripheral blood mononuclear cells (PBMCs), obtained at new diagnosis, from a patient treated with antithyroid drugs. The sequence derives from a woman in her twenties or thirties with Graves disease. CDR3 sequence reads: CSASNPGADGQYF. CDR3 DNA sequence: TGCAGTGCTAGCAATCCGGGAGCCGACGGGCAGTACTTC.